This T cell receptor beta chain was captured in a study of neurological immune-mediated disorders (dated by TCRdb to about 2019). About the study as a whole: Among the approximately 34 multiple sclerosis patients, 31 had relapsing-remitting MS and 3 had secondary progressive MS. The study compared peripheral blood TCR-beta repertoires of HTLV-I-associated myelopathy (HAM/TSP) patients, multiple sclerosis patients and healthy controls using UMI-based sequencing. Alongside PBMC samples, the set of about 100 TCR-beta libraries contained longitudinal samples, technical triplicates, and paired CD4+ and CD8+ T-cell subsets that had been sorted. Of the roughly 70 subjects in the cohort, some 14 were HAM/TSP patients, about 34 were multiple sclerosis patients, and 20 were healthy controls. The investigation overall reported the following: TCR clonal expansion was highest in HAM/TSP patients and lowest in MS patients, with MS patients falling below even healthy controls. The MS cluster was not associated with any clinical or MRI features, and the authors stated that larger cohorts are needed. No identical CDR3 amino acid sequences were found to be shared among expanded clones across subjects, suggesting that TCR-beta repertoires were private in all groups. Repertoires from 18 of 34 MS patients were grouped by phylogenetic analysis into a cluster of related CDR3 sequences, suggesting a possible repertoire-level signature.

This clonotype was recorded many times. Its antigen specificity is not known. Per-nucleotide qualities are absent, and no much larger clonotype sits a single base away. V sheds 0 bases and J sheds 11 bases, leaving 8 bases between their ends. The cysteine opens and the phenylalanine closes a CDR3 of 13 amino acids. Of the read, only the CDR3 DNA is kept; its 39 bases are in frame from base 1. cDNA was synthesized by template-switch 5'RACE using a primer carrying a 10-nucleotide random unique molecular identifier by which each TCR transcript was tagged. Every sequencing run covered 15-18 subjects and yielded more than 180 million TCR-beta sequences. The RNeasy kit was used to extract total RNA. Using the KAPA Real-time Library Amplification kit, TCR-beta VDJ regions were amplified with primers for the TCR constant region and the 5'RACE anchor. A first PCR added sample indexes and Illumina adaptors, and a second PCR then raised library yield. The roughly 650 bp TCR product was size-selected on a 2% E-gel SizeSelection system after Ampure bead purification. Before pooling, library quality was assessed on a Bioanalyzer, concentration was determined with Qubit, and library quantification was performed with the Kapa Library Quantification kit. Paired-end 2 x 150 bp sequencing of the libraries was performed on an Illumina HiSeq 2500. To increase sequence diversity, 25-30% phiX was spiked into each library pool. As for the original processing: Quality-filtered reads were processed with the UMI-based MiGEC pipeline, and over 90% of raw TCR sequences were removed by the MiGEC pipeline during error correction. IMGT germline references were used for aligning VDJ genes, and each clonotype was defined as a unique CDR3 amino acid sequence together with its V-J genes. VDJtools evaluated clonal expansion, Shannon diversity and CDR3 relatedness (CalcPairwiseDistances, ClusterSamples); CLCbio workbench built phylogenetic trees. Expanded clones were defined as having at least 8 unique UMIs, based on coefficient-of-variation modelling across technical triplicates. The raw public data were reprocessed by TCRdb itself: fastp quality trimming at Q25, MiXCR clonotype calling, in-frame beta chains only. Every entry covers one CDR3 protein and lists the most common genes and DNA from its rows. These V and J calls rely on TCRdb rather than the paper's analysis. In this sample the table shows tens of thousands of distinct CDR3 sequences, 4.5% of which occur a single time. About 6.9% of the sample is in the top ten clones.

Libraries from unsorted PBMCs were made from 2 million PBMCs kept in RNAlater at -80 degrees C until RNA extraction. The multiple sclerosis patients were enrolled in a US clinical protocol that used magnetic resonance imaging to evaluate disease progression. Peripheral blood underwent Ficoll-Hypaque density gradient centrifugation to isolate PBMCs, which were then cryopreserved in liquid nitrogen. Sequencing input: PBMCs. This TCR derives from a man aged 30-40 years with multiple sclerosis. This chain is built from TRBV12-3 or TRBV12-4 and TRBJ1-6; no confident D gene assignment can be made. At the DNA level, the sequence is TGTGCCAGCAGTTTAGCGGAACGGCCACCCCTCCACTTT. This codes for CASSLAERPPLHF.